A selection of T cell receptor beta chains follows, all from one sample in a study of identical twins. TCRdb reprocessed the 5' RACE reads via MiXCR and lists one record per CDR3 protein. The table lists around 550,000 distinct CDR3 sequences, roughly 15% of them singletons. This same sample was also taken into another study, of yellow fever vaccine responses in identical twins.

The material sequenced was CD4+ T cells sorted from blood. These receptors originate from a woman younger than 30 in good health. The CDR3 runs from the conserved cysteine through the conserved F or W. The D gene is left open where the match is weak. Not every row has a clone size; where given, it reads once, few, many or a size class.

CDR3aa	CDR3nt	abundance	v_gene	j_gene	d_gene
CASSYRAQSSYEQYF	TGTGCCAGCAGTTACCGGGCTCAGTCCTCCTACGAGCAGTACTTC	few	TRBV6-5	TRBJ2-7	NA
CASSQGSGSYNEQFF	TGTGCCAGCAGCCAGGGTAGCGGGTCATACAATGAGCAGTTCTTC	many	TRBV3-1	TRBJ2-1	TRBD2
CATSRDKWTSGIHEQFF	TGTGCCACCAGCAGAGACAAATGGACTAGCGGGATCCATGAGCAGTTCTTC	NA	TRBV15	TRBJ2-1	TRBD2
CASSSNKRPNEQFF	TGTGCCAGCAGCTCAAATAAAAGGCCCAATGAGCAGTTCTTC	many	TRBV11-2	TRBJ2-1	NA
CASRKTSNTYEQYF	TGTGCCAGCAGAAAGACTAGTAACACCTACGAGCAGTACTTC	few	TRBV6-1	TRBJ2-7	NA
CASSKAGAGTGELFF	TGTGCCAGCAGCAAAGCGGGAGCGGGAACCGGGGAGCTGTTTTTT	NA	TRBV9	TRBJ2-2	TRBD2
CASGRDRGNYGYTF	TGTGCCAGCGGCCGGGACAGGGGTAACTATGGCTACACCTTC	NA	TRBV27	TRBJ1-2	TRBD1
CASTPGQDTDTQYF	TGCGCCAGCACCCCGGGACAAGACACAGATACGCAGTATTTT	few	TRBV5-1	TRBJ2-3	NA
CASSFGQGANEQFF	TGTGCCAGCAGCTTCGGACAGGGGGCAAATGAGCAGTTCTTC	NA	TRBV7-9	TRBJ2-1	TRBD1
CASSYGTAITDTQYF	TGTGCCAGCAGTTACGGGACAGCGATCACAGATACGCAGTATTTT	NA	TRBV12-3/TRBV12-4	TRBJ2-3	TRBD1
CASSFRGGGTDTQYF	TGTGCCAGCAGTTTTCGGGGAGGGGGCACAGATACGCAGTATTTT	few	TRBV12-3/TRBV12-4	TRBJ2-3	TRBD2
CASSMMGFRDTQYF	TGTGCCAGCAGCATGATGGGGTTTAGGGATACGCAGTATTTT	few	TRBV2	TRBJ2-3	NA
CASSFLAFRVGGYNEQFF	TGTGCCAGCAGTTTTCTGGCTTTTAGGGTGGGTGGATACAATGAGCAGTTCTTC	many	TRBV12-3/TRBV12-4	TRBJ2-1	NA
CSARRGEQFF	TGCAGTGCCCGGCGAGGAGAGCAGTTCTTC	few	TRBV20-1	TRBJ2-1	NA
CASSPSTGPTTDTQYF	TGCGCCAGCAGCCCTTCGACAGGGCCCACCACAGATACGCAGTATTTT	NA	TRBV5-1	TRBJ2-3	TRBD1
CASSPLAGARAGELFF	TGTGCCAGCTCACCACTGGCGGGAGCCCGGGCCGGGGAGCTGTTTTTT	few	TRBV18	TRBJ2-2	TRBD2
CASSVGKFLDTQYF	TGTGCCAGCAGTGTTGGCAAATTTTTAGATACGCAGTATTTT	few	TRBV2	TRBJ2-3	NA
CASRVGFMNTEAFF	TGTGCCAGCAGGGTTGGTTTCATGAACACTGAAGCTTTCTTT	few	TRBV6-1	TRBJ1-1	NA
CATSPGGSGANVLTF	TGTGCCACCAGTCCAGGGGGCTCTGGGGCCAACGTCCTGACTTTC	few	TRBV24-1	TRBJ2-6	TRBD1
CASSLIRALVRQDQPQHF	TGTGCCAGCAGTTTAATTCGTGCTTTAGTACGACAGGATCAGCCCCAGCATTTT	few	TRBV28	TRBJ1-5	NA
CATSPGTVYGYTF	TGTGCCACCAGCCCCGGGACAGTCTATGGCTACACCTTC	NA	TRBV24-1	TRBJ1-2	TRBD1
CASRREGAYSYEQYF	TGTGCCAGCAGAAGGGAGGGGGCCTACTCCTACGAGCAGTACTTC	NA	TRBV12-3/TRBV12-4	TRBJ2-7	NA